This is a list of T cell receptor beta chains from one sample in a study of T-cell memory formation after mild COVID-19. TCRdb re-called the 5' RACE reads with MiXCR, one entry per CDR3 protein. The table includes over 300,000 distinct CDR3 sequences, around a fifth detected once. What was sequenced was PBMCs or a T cell subset sorted from them (not recorded which). All receptors derive from a man aged 18-30 years who had mild COVID-19 (a few samples of this study predate the infection). Cell type and time point are not known. Both conserved end residues are part of each CDR3. The order of the fields is D gene, V gene, CDR3 protein. D genes are given only for firm matches.

D: -; V: TRBV7-2; CDR3: CASSFQATEYGYTF
D: -; V: TRBV14; CDR3: CASSLEETNTGELFF
D: -; V: TRBV6-2/TRBV6-3; CDR3: CASSYRTGNTIYF
D: -; V: TRBV15; CDR3: CATSTGYSGNTIYF
D: -; V: TRBV27; CDR3: CASSFSFGEAPYGYTF
D: TRBD1; V: TRBV28; CDR3: CASQSGQGINYEQFF
D: TRBD1; V: TRBV27; CDR3: CASKLLDRGYYGYTF
D: TRBD1; V: TRBV5-1; CDR3: CASRTGTGNVEAFF
D: TRBD1; V: TRBV6-2/TRBV6-3; CDR3: CASSGDLGQRSYEQYF
D: TRBD1; V: TRBV5-1; CDR3: CASSSTGVERTQYF
D: -; V: TRBV4-2; CDR3: CASSQEDGSDTQYF
D: -; V: TRBV7-2; CDR3: CASRATGIGNTIYF
D: -; V: TRBV6-5; CDR3: CASGYSYNEQFF
D: -; V: TRBV5-5; CDR3: CASSLAGDNSPLHF
D: TRBD2; V: TRBV7-6; CDR3: CASSLVLAGEWDTQYF
D: TRBD2; V: TRBV28; CDR3: CASSRTSANTGELFF
D: -; V: TRBV12-3/TRBV12-4; CDR3: CASRPQGRGDEQYF
D: -; V: TRBV10-3; CDR3: CAISEPGYEQYF
D: -; V: TRBV10-3; CDR3: CAISDQGLNYGYTF
D: -; V: TRBV3-1; CDR3: CASSPMAGQPQHF
D: -; V: TRBV12-3/TRBV12-4; CDR3: CASSRREVTGELFF
D: -; V: TRBV6-5; CDR3: CASSYSVGGDTQYF
D: TRBD1; V: TRBV6-1; CDR3: CASRTGVSWETQYF
D: -; V: TRBV10-3; CDR3: CAIQRASGAFF
D: -; V: TRBV7-2; CDR3: CASSPLGRVDYGYTF
D: TRBD2; V: TRBV24-1; CDR3: CATSEIAGSFTGELFF
D: TRBD2; V: TRBV6-1; CDR3: CASSSTSVRYNEQFF